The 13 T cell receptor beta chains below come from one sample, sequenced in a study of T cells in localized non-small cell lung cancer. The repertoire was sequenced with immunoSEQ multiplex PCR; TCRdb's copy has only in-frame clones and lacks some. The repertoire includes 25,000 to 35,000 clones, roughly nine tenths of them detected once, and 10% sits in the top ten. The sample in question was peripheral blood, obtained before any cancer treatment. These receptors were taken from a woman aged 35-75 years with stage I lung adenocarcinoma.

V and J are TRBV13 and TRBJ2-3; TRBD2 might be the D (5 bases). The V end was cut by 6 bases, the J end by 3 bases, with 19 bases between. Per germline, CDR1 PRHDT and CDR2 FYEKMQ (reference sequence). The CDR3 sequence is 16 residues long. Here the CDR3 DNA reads TGTGCCAGCAGTTTACGAGGGAAAAGTATGACAGATACGCAGTATTTT. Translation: CASSLRGKSMTDTQYF.

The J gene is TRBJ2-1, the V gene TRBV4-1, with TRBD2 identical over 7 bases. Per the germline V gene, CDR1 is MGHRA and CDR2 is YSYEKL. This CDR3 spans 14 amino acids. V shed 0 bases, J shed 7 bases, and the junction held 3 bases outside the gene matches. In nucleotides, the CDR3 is TGCGCCAGCAGCCAAGATCCGGGACTAAATGAGCAGTTCTTC. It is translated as CASSQDPGLNEQFF.

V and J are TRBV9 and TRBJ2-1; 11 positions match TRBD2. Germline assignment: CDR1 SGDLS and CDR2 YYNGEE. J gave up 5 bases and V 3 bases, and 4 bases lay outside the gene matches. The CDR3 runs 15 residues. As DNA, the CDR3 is TGTGCCAGCAGCGATAGCGGGAGGGGCCACAATGAGCAGTTCTTC. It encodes CASSDSGRGHNEQFF.

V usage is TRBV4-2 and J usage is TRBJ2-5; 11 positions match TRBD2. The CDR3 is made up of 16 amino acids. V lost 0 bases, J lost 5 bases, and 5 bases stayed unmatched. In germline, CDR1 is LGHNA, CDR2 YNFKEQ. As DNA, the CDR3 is TGTGCCAGCAGCCAAGAGATAGCGGGAGGGCTGGAGACCCAGTACTTC. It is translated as CASSQEIAGGLETQYF.

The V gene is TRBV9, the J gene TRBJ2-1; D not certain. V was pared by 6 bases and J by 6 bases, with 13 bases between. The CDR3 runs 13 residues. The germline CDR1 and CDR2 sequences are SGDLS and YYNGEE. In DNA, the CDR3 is TGTGCCAGCACGAGAGATTCCGGCAATGAGCAGTTCTTC. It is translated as CASTRDSGNEQFF.

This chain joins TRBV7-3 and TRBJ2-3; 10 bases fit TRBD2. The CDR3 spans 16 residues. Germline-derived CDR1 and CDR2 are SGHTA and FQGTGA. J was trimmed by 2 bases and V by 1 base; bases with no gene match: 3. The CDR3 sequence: CASSLKLAGPTDTQYF. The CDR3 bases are TGTGCCAGCAGCTTAAAACTAGCGGGGCCCACAGATACGCAGTATTTT.

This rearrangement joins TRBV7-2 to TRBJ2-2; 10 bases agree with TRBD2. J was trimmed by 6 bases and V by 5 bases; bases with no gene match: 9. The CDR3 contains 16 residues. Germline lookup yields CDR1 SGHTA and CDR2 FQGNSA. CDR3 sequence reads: CASSLRAGGTSGELFF. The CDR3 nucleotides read TGTGCCAGCAGCCTCAGAGCGGGAGGGACGTCCGGGGAGCTGTTTTTT.

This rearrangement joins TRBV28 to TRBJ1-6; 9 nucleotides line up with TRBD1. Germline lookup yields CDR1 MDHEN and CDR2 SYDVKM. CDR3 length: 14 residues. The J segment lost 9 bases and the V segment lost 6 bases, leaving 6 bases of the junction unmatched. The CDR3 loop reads CASSPGQGSSPLHF. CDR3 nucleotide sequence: TGTGCCAGCAGCCCGGGACAGGGAAGTTCACCCCTCCACTTT.

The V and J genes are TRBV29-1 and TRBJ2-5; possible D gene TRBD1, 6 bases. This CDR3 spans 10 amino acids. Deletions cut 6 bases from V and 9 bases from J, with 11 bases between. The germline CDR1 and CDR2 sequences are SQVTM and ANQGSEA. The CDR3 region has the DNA TGCAGCGTGGTACAGGGATCCCAGTACTTC. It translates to CSVVQGSQYF.

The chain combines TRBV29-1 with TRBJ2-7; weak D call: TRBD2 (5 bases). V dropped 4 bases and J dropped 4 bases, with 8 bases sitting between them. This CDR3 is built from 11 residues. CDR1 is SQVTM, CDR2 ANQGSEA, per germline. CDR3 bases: TGCAGCGTTGTTACTAGTTACGAGCAGTACTTC. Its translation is CSVVTSYEQYF.

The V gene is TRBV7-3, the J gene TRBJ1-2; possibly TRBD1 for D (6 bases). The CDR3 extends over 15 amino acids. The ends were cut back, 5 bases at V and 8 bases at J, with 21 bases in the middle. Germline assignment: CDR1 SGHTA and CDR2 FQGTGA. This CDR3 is CASSPLAGQPSGYTF. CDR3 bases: TGTGCCAGCAGCCCTTTGGCCGGACAGCCGTCAGGCTACACCTTC.

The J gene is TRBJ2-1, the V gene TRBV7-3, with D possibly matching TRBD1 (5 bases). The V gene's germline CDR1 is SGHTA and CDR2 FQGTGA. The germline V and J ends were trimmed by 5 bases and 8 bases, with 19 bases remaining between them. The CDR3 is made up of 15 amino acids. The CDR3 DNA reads TGTGCCAGCAGCCCCAGGGCCCCTCCCTTGGATGAGCAGTTCTTC. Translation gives CASSPRAPPLDEQFF.

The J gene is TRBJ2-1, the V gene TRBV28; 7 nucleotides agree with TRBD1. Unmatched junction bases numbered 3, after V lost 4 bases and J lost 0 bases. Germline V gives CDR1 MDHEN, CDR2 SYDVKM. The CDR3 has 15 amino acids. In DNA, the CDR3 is TGTGCCAGCAGTTGGGACAGCCGCTCCTACAATGAGCAGTTCTTC. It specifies CASSWDSRSYNEQFF.